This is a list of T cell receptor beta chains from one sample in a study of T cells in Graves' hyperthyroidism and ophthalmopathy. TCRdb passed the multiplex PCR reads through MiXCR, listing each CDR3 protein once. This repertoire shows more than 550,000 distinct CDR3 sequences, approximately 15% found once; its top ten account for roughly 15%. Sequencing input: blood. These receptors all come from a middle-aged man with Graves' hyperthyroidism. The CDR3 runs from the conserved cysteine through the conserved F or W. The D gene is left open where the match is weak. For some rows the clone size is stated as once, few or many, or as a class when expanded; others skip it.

CDR3 DNA: TGTGCCAGCAGCTCCAACCGGGACAGTATCTCCTACGAGCAGTACTTC; CDR3 protein: CASSSNRDSISYEQYF; V gene: TRBV7-9; J gene: TRBJ2-7; clone size: .; D gene: TRBD1
CDR3 DNA: TGTGCCAGCAGCTTAGCGACGGGACAGTCCTACGAGCAGTACTTC; CDR3 protein: CASSLATGQSYEQYF; V gene: TRBV7-2; J gene: TRBJ2-7; clone size: .; D gene: TRBD1
CDR3 DNA: TGCGCCAGCAGCCAAGATCGATGGCCCCTGAGGGAGGGGATACATAACAATCAGCCCCAGCATTTT; CDR3 protein: CASSQDRWPLREGIHNNQPQHF; V gene: TRBV4-3; J gene: TRBJ1-5; clone size: few; D gene: .
CDR3 DNA: TGTGCCAGCTCACCCGGAGGAATTGGCACTGAAGCTTTCTTT; CDR3 protein: CASSPGGIGTEAFF; V gene: TRBV18; J gene: TRBJ1-1; clone size: few; D gene: .
CDR3 DNA: TGTGCCAGCAGTTTCCCCGCTAGGGCTAATGGCTACACCTTC; CDR3 protein: CASSFPARANGYTF; V gene: TRBV12-3/TRBV12-4; J gene: TRBJ1-2; clone size: many; D gene: .
CDR3 DNA: TGTGCCAGCAGCCCCGGACTAGCGGCCTTCGGCGAGCAGTACTTC; CDR3 protein: CASSPGLAAFGEQYF; V gene: TRBV7-3; J gene: TRBJ2-7; clone size: many; D gene: TRBD2
CDR3 DNA: TGTGCCAGCAGCTTAGTGGGGACAGGAATCAATGAGCAGTTCTTC; CDR3 protein: CASSLVGTGINEQFF; V gene: TRBV7-2; J gene: TRBJ2-1; clone size: few; D gene: TRBD1
CDR3 DNA: TGTGCCAGCAGTTTAGTGGGACTGCGCTACGAGCAGTACTTC; CDR3 protein: CASSLVGLRYEQYF; V gene: TRBV28; J gene: TRBJ2-7; clone size: few; D gene: .
CDR3 DNA: TGTGCCAGCAGTTCTCGTATGGACAGCTCTGGAAACACCATATATTTT; CDR3 protein: CASSSRMDSSGNTIYF; V gene: TRBV6-2/TRBV6-3; J gene: TRBJ1-3; clone size: .; D gene: .
CDR3 DNA: TGTGCCAGCAGTCGGAACAGGGGATCCCCACAAGAGACCCAGTACTTC; CDR3 protein: CASSRNRGSPQETQYF; V gene: TRBV6-5; J gene: TRBJ2-5; clone size: many; D gene: TRBD1
CDR3 DNA: TGTGCCAGCGGAAAGGGGACAGTAGCTAGCACAGATACGCAGTATTTT; CDR3 protein: CASGKGTVASTDTQYF; V gene: TRBV6-1; J gene: TRBJ2-3; clone size: few; D gene: TRBD1
CDR3 DNA: TGCAGCCCTGGGGGAGGCGCCGGGCAGCCCCAGCATTTT; CDR3 protein: CSPGGGAGQPQHF; V gene: TRBV29-1; J gene: TRBJ1-5; clone size: few; D gene: .
CDR3 DNA: TGTGCCAGCAGCTTGGTTACCGTCTACAATGAGCAGTTCTTC; CDR3 protein: CASSLVTVYNEQFF; V gene: TRBV5-6; J gene: TRBJ2-1; clone size: many; D gene: .
CDR3 DNA: TGTGCCAGCACTATGGGACAGAGCAATCAGCCCCAGCATTTT; CDR3 protein: CASTMGQSNQPQHF; V gene: TRBV28; J gene: TRBJ1-5; clone size: many; D gene: TRBD1
CDR3 DNA: TGTGCCAGCAGTGAATTCCGAGGGAGTGAAGAAAAACTGTTTTTT; CDR3 protein: CASSEFRGSEEKLFF; V gene: TRBV25-1; J gene: TRBJ1-4; clone size: .; D gene: .
CDR3 DNA: TGTGCCAGTAGTATGGTAGCGGTCCTTTCCTACAATGAGCAGTTCTTC; CDR3 protein: CASSMVAVLSYNEQFF; V gene: TRBV19; J gene: TRBJ2-1; clone size: few; D gene: .
CDR3 DNA: TGTGCCAGCACCCAGAGCGGGAGCTCCTACAATGAGCAGTTCTTC; CDR3 protein: CASTQSGSSYNEQFF; V gene: TRBV3-1; J gene: TRBJ2-1; clone size: few; D gene: TRBD2
CDR3 DNA: TGTGCCAGCAGTTCCGAGCGGGAGTGGCCCTACAATGAGCAGTTCTTC; CDR3 protein: CASSSEREWPYNEQFF; V gene: TRBV28; J gene: TRBJ2-1; clone size: many; D gene: TRBD2
CDR3 DNA: TGTGCCAGCAGTTTCCCCCCGGACAAGCCCACTGAAGCTTTCTTT; CDR3 protein: CASSFPPDKPTEAFF; V gene: TRBV28; J gene: TRBJ1-1; clone size: many; D gene: .
CDR3 DNA: TGTGCCATCAGTGAGTCGCACACCATATATTTT; CDR3 protein: CAISESHTIYF; V gene: TRBV10-3; J gene: TRBJ1-3; clone size: few; D gene: .
CDR3 DNA: TGTGCCAGCAGTTTCACTGTGGGTTCGGGCGGGGAGCTGTTTTTT; CDR3 protein: CASSFTVGSGGELFF; V gene: TRBV12-3/TRBV12-4; J gene: TRBJ2-2; clone size: .; D gene: .
CDR3 DNA: TGTGCCATCAGTGACCGAGGAGGGACTAGCACAGATACGCAGTATTTT; CDR3 protein: CAISDRGGTSTDTQYF; V gene: TRBV10-3; J gene: TRBJ2-3; clone size: many; D gene: .
CDR3 DNA: TGTGCCAGTAGTCCCCTGGCAGGGGGAAATGAAAAACTGTTTTTT; CDR3 protein: CASSPLAGGNEKLFF; V gene: TRBV19; J gene: TRBJ1-4; clone size: .; D gene: TRBD1
CDR3 DNA: TGTGCCAGCAGTGAAGCGGCTAGCGGGAGATGGGAGCAGTTCTTC; CDR3 protein: CASSEAASGRWEQFF; V gene: TRBV2; J gene: TRBJ2-1; clone size: many; D gene: TRBD2
CDR3 DNA: TGCGCCAGCAGCCAAGATAGGGGATTAGCGCTTCGGGATACGCAGTATTTT; CDR3 protein: CASSQDRGLALRDTQYF; V gene: TRBV4-3; J gene: TRBJ2-3; clone size: .; D gene: .
CDR3 DNA: TGTGCCACCAGTGATAGAAAGGCAGGGTCGACAGATACGCAGTATTTT; CDR3 protein: CATSDRKAGSTDTQYF; V gene: TRBV24-1; J gene: TRBJ2-3; clone size: few; D gene: .
CDR3 DNA: TGTGCCAGCAGTTTAAGGCTGAACACCGGGGAGCTGTTTTTT; CDR3 protein: CASSLRLNTGELFF; V gene: TRBV12-3/TRBV12-4; J gene: TRBJ2-2; clone size: many; D gene: .
CDR3 DNA: TGTGCCAGCAGTCGATGGACAGGGACCTCTGGAAACACCATATATTTT; CDR3 protein: CASSRWTGTSGNTIYF; V gene: TRBV27; J gene: TRBJ1-3; clone size: many; D gene: TRBD1
CDR3 DNA: TGTGCCAGCAGCATCGGGGGGGGAGGGGCTAATGAAAAACTGTTTTTT; CDR3 protein: CASSIGGGGANEKLFF; V gene: TRBV9; J gene: TRBJ1-4; clone size: many; D gene: .
CDR3 DNA: TGCAGTGCCTTCTCAGGGGAAGGCGGCTATGGCTACACCTTC; CDR3 protein: CSAFSGEGGYGYTF; V gene: TRBV20-1; J gene: TRBJ1-2; clone size: few; D gene: .
CDR3 DNA: TGTGCCAGCAGTTTAGCGATCCAGCGGGCGGCTCAAAAGAGGGGCGAGCAGTACTTC; CDR3 protein: CASSLAIQRAAQKRGEQYF; V gene: TRBV12-3/TRBV12-4; J gene: TRBJ2-7; clone size: few; D gene: .
CDR3 DNA: TGTGCCTGGAGTGTACGCGGCACAGGGACCTTCTCCTACGAGCAGTACTTC; CDR3 protein: CAWSVRGTGTFSYEQYF; V gene: TRBV30; J gene: TRBJ2-7; clone size: few; D gene: .
CDR3 DNA: TGTGCCAGCAGTTACGATATCAGGGGGTCCTATGGCTACACCTTC; CDR3 protein: CASSYDIRGSYGYTF; V gene: TRBV6-5; J gene: TRBJ1-2; clone size: .; D gene: TRBD1
CDR3 DNA: TGTGCCAGCAGCATCCGGGACGGAGACTACGAGCAGTACTTC; CDR3 protein: CASSIRDGDYEQYF; V gene: TRBV11-1; J gene: TRBJ2-7; clone size: many; D gene: .
CDR3 DNA: TGCGCCAGCCACTCGGCGGATGACTACGAGCAGTACTTC; CDR3 protein: CASHSADDYEQYF; V gene: TRBV5-1; J gene: TRBJ2-7; clone size: .; D gene: .
CDR3 DNA: TGCGCCAGCAGCGGCATAGCGGGAGCCTACAATGAGCAGTTCTTC; CDR3 protein: CASSGIAGAYNEQFF; V gene: TRBV5-1; J gene: TRBJ2-1; clone size: many; D gene: TRBD2
CDR3 DNA: TGTGCCAGCAGCACAGGGGGAAACTATGGCTACACCTTC; CDR3 protein: CASSTGGNYGYTF; V gene: TRBV7-2; J gene: TRBJ1-2; clone size: .; D gene: TRBD1
CDR3 DNA: TGCAGCGTGAAAGGCCTAGCGGGAGCTAGCACAGATACGCAGTATTTT; CDR3 protein: CSVKGLAGASTDTQYF; V gene: TRBV29-1; J gene: TRBJ2-3; clone size: many; D gene: TRBD2
CDR3 DNA: TGTGCCAGCAGCCAAGATTCGGCCACGAACACTGAAGCTTTCTTT; CDR3 protein: CASSQDSATNTEAFF; V gene: TRBV14; J gene: TRBJ1-1; clone size: many; D gene: .
CDR3 DNA: TGTGCCACCAGCCGACCTGGGGATGAAAAACTGTTTTTT; CDR3 protein: CATSRPGDEKLFF; V gene: TRBV24-1; J gene: TRBJ1-4; clone size: few; D gene: .
CDR3 DNA: TGTGCCAGTAGTGCAACTAGCGCTCAAGAGACCCAGTACTTC; CDR3 protein: CASSATSAQETQYF; V gene: TRBV19; J gene: TRBJ2-5; clone size: .; D gene: TRBD2
CDR3 DNA: TGTGCCAGCAGGACCCCGGGACAGGGGACTACTGAAGCTTTCTTT; CDR3 protein: CASRTPGQGTTEAFF; V gene: TRBV12-3/TRBV12-4; J gene: TRBJ1-1; clone size: .; D gene: TRBD1
CDR3 DNA: TGTGCCTGGAGTCGGGGAGTGGGTGAAGACGAGCAGTACTTC; CDR3 protein: CAWSRGVGEDEQYF; V gene: TRBV30; J gene: TRBJ2-7; clone size: many; D gene: .
CDR3 DNA: TGTGCCACCAGTGATTTTAGGGACAGGGCAAACTATGGCTACACCTTC; CDR3 protein: CATSDFRDRANYGYTF; V gene: TRBV24-1; J gene: TRBJ1-2; clone size: .; D gene: TRBD1
CDR3 DNA: TGTGCCAGCAGCCCGCGTTTTCTCGCCCTGAACACTGAAGCTTTCTTT; CDR3 protein: CASSPRFLALNTEAFF; V gene: TRBV9; J gene: TRBJ1-1; clone size: .; D gene: .